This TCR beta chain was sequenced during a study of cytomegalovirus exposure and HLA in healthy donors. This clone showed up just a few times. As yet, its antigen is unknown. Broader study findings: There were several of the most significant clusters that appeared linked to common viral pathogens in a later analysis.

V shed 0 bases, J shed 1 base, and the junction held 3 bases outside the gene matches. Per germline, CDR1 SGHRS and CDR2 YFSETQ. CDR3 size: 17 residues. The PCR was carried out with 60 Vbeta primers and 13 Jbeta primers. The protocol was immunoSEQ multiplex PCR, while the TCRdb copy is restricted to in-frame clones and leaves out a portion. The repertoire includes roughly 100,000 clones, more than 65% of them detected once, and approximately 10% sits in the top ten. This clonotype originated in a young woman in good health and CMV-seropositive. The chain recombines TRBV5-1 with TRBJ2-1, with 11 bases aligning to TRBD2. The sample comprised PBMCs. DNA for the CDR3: TGCGCCAGCAGCTTGGGCCTAGCGGGGGGATCCTACAATGAGCAGTTCTTC. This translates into CASSLGLAGGSYNEQFF.